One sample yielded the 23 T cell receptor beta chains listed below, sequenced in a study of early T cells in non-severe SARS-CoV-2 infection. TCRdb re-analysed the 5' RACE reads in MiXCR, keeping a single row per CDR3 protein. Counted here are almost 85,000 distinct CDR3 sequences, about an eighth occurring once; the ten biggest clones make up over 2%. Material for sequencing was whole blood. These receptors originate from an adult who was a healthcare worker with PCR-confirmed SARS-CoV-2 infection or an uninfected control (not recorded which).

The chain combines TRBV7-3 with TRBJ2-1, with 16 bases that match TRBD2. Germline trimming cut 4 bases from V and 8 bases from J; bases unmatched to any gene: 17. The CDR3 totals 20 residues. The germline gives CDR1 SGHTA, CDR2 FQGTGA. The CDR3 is CASSSQAVLSGTSGGDEQFF. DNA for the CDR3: TGTGCCAGCAGCTCCCAAGCGGTGCTGTCCGGGACTAGCGGGGGGGATGAGCAGTTCTTC.

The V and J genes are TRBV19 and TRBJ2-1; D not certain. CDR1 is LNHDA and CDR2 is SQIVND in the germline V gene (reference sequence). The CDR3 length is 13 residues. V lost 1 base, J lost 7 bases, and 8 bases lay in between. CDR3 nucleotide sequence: TGTGCCAGTAGTATAGTATCCCTGAATGAGCAGTTCTTC. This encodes CASSIVSLNEQFF.

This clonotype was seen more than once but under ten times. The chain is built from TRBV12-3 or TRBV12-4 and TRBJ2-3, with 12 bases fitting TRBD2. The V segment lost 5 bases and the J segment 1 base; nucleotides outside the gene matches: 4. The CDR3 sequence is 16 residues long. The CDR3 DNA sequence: TGTGCCAGCAGTACTTGGACTAGCGGGGGCACAGATACGCAGTATTTT. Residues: CASSTWTSGGTDTQYF.

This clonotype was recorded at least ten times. The CDR3 nucleotides read TGTGCCAGCAGTACCCTAGCGGGAGGGCCGAAACAGTTCTTC. Translation: CASSTLAGGPKQFF. The gene calls are TRBV6-6 and TRBJ2-1; the match to TRBD2 covers 12 bases. The V gene end was trimmed by 5 bases and the J gene end by 13 bases; junction bases not matched to a gene: 9. CDR3 length: 14 residues. Germline assignment: CDR1 MNHNY and CDR2 SVGAGI (reference sequence).

The CDR3 spells CASSLVSYGADTQYF. CDR3 in DNA: TGTGCCAGCAGCTTAGTGAGTTACGGGGCAGATACGCAGTATTTT. The rearrangement uses TRBV11-2 and TRBJ2-3, with D perhaps TRBD2 (5 bases). With 1 base removed from V and 4 bases from J, the gap between germline ends came to 12 bases. This CDR3 is 15 amino acids long. Per germline, CDR1 SGHAT and CDR2 FQNNGV. The full variable domain, in which reference TRBV11-2 and TRBJ2-3 provide the parts outside the CDR3, is EAGVAQSPRYKIIEKRQSVAFWCNPISGHATLYWYQQILGQGPKLLIQFQNNGVVDDSQLPKDRFSAERLKGVDSTLKIQPAKLEDSAVYLCASSLVSYGADTQYFGPGTRLTVL.

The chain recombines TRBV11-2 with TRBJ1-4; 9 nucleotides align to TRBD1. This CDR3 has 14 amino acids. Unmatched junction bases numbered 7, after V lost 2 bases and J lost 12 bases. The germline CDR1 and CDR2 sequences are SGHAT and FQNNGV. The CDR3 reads CASSLRGQGRELFF. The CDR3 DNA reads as TGTGCCAGCAGCTTAAGGGGACAGGGCAGAGAACTGTTTTTT. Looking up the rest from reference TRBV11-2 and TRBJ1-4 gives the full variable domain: EAGVAQSPRYKIIEKRQSVAFWCNPISGHATLYWYQQILGQGPKLLIQFQNNGVVDDSQLPKDRFSAERLKGVDSTLKIQPAKLEDSAVYLCASSLRGQGRELFFGSGTQLSVL.

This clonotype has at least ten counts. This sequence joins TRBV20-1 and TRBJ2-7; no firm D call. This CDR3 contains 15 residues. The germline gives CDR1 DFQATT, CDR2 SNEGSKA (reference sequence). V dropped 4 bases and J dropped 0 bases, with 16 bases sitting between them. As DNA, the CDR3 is TGCAGTGCTACCCCCGGACGTTCGCCCTCCTACGAGCAGTACTTC. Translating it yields CSATPGRSPSYEQYF.

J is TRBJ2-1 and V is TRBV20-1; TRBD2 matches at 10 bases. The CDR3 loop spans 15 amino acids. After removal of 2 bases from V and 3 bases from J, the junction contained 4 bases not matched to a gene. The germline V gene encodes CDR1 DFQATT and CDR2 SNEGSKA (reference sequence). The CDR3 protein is CSARSLAGDYNEQFF. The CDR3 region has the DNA TGCAGTGCTAGATCCCTAGCGGGAGACTACAATGAGCAGTTCTTC.

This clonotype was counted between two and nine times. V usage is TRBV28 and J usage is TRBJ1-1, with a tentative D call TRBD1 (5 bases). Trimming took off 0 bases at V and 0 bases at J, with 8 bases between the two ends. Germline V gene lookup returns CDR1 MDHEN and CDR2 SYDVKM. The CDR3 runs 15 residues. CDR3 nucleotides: TGTGCCAGCAGTTTATGGAGGGACTTGAACACTGAAGCTTTCTTT. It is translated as CASSLWRDLNTEAFF.

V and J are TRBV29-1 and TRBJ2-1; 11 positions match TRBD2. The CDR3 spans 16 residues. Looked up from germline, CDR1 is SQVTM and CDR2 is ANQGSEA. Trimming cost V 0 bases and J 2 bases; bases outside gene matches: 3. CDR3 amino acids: CSVEDVLAGAYNEQFF. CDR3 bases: TGCAGCGTTGAAGACGTACTAGCGGGGGCCTACAATGAGCAGTTCTTC.

The CDR3 sequence: CASSGLAGYEQYF. The CDR3, as DNA: TGTGCCAGCAGTGGCCTAGCGGGCTACGAGCAGTACTTC. The V and J genes are TRBV25-1 and TRBJ2-7, with 8 bases fitting TRBD2. J lost 3 bases, V lost 4 bases, and 2 bases had no gene match. There are 13 residues in the CDR3. Germline CDR1 reads MGHDK; CDR2 reads SYGVNS.

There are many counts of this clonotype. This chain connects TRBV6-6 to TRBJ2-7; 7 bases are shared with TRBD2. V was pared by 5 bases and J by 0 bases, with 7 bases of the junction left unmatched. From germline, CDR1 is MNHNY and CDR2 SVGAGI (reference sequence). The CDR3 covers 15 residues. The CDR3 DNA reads TGTGCCAGCAGTCGAACGGGACTAATCTCCTACGAGCAGTACTTC. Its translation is CASSRTGLISYEQYF.

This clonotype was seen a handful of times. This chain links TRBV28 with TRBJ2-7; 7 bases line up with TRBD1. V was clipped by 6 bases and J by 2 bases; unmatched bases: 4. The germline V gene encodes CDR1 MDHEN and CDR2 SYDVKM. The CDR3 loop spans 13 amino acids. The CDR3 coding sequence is TGTGCCAGCAGAATAGGACAGGCCTACGAGCAGTACTTC. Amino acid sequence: CASRIGQAYEQYF.

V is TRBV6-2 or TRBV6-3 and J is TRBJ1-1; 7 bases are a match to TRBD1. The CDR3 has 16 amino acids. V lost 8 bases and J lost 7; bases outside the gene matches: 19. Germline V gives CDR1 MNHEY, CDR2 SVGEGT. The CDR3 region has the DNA TGTGCCAGCGTAGGGCGGGGGGACAGATATTACTTTGAAGCTTTCTTT. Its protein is CASVGRGDRYYFEAFF.

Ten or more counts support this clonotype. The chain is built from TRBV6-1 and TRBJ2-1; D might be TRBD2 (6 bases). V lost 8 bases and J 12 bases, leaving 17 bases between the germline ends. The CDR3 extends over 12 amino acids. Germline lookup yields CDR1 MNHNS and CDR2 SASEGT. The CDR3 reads CASLLGGATQFF. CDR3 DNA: TGTGCCAGCCTCCTTGGCGGGGCTACGCAGTTCTTC.

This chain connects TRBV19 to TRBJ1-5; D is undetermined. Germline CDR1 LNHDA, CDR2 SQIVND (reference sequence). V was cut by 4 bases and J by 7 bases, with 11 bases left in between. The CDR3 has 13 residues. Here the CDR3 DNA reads TGTGCCAGTAGTAACCGGGTGGTACAGCCCCAGCATTTT. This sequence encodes CASSNRVVQPQHF.

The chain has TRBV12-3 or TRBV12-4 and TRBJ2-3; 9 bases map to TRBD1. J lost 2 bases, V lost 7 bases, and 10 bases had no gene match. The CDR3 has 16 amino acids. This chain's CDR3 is CASTRQGEGPTDTQYF. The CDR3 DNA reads TGTGCCAGCACTAGACAGGGGGAGGGGCCCACAGATACGCAGTATTTT.

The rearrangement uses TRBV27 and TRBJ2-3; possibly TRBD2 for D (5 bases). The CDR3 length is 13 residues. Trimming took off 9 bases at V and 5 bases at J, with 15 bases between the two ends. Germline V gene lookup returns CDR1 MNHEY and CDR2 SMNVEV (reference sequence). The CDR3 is CASGWRRGDTQYF. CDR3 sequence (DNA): TGTGCCAGTGGGTGGCGTCGGGGAGATACGCAGTATTTT.

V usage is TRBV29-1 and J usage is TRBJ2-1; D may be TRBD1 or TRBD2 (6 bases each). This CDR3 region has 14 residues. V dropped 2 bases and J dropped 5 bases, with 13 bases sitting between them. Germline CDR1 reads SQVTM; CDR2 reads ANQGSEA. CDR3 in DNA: TGCAGCGTTGAACTGGGGGCGGGAAACAATGAGCAGTTCTTC. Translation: CSVELGAGNNEQFF.

The CDR3 protein is CASSVDSLINQPQHF. The DNA for the CDR3 is TGTGCCAGCAGTGTCGACAGTTTGATCAATCAGCCCCAGCATTTT. The rearrangement uses TRBV2 and TRBJ1-5, with a possible D match to TRBD1 (5 bases). The V end lost 4 bases, the J end lost 3 bases, and 13 bases lay between the germline ends. Germline values: CDR1 SNHLY, CDR2 FYNNEI. The CDR3 sequence is 15 residues long.

The CDR3 sequence is CASEGTARDEQFF. For the CDR3, the DNA is TGTGCCAGTGAAGGGACAGCCAGGGATGAGCAGTTCTTC. The rearrangement joins TRBV19 to TRBJ2-1, with 7 positions matching TRBD1. Unmatched junction bases numbered 9, after V lost 8 bases and J lost 8 bases. CDR1 and CDR2 (germline): LNHDA, SQIVND (reference sequence). CDR3 size: 13 residues.

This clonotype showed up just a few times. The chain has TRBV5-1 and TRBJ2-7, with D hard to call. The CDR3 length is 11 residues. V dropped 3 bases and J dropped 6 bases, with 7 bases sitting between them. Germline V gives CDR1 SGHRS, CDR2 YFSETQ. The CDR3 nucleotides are TGCGCCAGCAGCTCCGACTTCGAGCAGTACTTC. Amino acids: CASSSDFEQYF.

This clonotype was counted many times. In DNA form, the CDR3 reads TGTGCCAGCAGCTTAGCGCAGGGTTACTCTGAAAAACTGTTTTTT. Amino acids: CASSLAQGYSEKLFF. This chain links TRBV7-2 with TRBJ1-4; a possible D gene is TRBD1 (5 bases). The CDR3 is 15 residues long. Trimming stripped 0 bases from V and 7 bases from J, with 12 bases between. Per germline, CDR1 SGHTA and CDR2 FQGNSA.